Below are 17 T cell receptor beta chains sequenced from a single sample in a study of blood T cell repertoires in COVID-19. Repertoires were generated with immunoSEQ multiplex PCR, while TCRdb's copy carries only in-frame clones and drops some. This sample has roughly 100,000 clones, with over 75% found just once. Sequencing was performed on peripheral blood. All receptors derive from a man aged 70-80 years with acute or convalescent COVID-19.

The chain has TRBV2 and TRBJ1-2; 8 positions match TRBD1. From germline, CDR1 is SNHLY and CDR2 FYNNEI. With V trimmed by 9 bases and J by 3 bases, 9 bases remained unmatched. The CDR3 extends over 14 amino acids. CDR3 in DNA: TGTGCCAGAGGAAGAGGACAGGGAGACTATGGCTACACCTTC. Its protein is CARGRGQGDYGYTF.

V is TRBV9 and J is TRBJ2-3, with 7 bases aligning to TRBD1. Germline CDR1 reads SGDLS; CDR2 reads YYNGEE. This CDR3 is built from 15 residues. Trimming took 3 bases from V and 3 from J; bases not matched to a gene: 7. In DNA form, the CDR3 reads TGTGCCAGCAGCGGACGACAGGGAAATACAGATACGCAGTATTTT. This translates into CASSGRQGNTDTQYF.

Only a few counts were recorded for this clone. V usage is TRBV9 and J usage is TRBJ2-1, with 7 bases that match TRBD2. With V trimmed by 0 bases and J by 0 bases, 3 bases remained unmatched. The germline gives CDR1 SGDLS, CDR2 YYNGEE. This CDR3 has 16 residues. The CDR3: CASSVAASGSYNEQFF. DNA for the CDR3: TGTGCCAGCAGCGTAGCGGCTAGCGGCTCCTACAATGAGCAGTTCTTC.

In nucleotides, the CDR3 is TGTGCCAGCAGCCCCCGGACTGTGACCGGGGAGCTGTTTTTT. Protein sequence: CASSPRTVTGELFF. The chain couples TRBV3-1 (or the pseudogene TRBV3-2) to TRBJ2-2; a weak D match, TRBD2 (5 bases). Germline CDR1 is LGHDT and CDR2 is YNNKEL (reference sequence). This CDR3 region has 14 residues. With 4 bases removed from V and 5 bases from J, the gap between germline ends came to 11 bases.

In its sample, this clone was seen once. This chain links TRBV7-9 with TRBJ2-3, with a weak D call TRBD2 (7 bases). Trimming left V 6 bases short and J 3 bases short, with 16 bases between. Germline values: CDR1 SEHNR, CDR2 FQNEAQ (reference sequence). CDR3 length: 15 residues. DNA of the CDR3: TGTGCCAGCAGTAATGTGGGGGGGCTTACAGATACGCAGTATTTT. Protein: CASSNVGGLTDTQYF.

V is TRBV5-4 and J is TRBJ1-6; the D gene is possibly TRBD1 (5 bases). The CDR3 has 18 amino acids. V lost 4 bases to trimming and J lost 7 bases, with 24 bases between them. Germline V lookup: CDR1 SGHNT, CDR2 YYREEE (reference sequence). CDR3 bases: TGTGCCAGCAGCCCGGGGGGGTCGGTGCGACAGCTCAATTCACCCCTCCACTTT. The encoded protein is CASSPGGSVRQLNSPLHF.

V usage is TRBV12-5 and J usage is TRBJ1-1; tentative D call: TRBD1 (6 bases). V was clipped by 6 bases and J by 3 bases, with 20 bases between them. The CDR3 totals 16 residues. CDR1 and CDR2 from the germline V gene are LGHNT and FRNRAP. CDR3 DNA: TGTGCTAGTGGACCCAGACAGGTATCTGGGGACACTGAAGCTTTCTTT. Translating gives CASGPRQVSGDTEAFF.

The chain couples TRBV27 to TRBJ1-5; D is unclear. V lost 2 bases, J lost 4 bases, and 18 bases lay in between. The CDR3 contains 17 residues. Germline-derived CDR1 and CDR2 are MNHEY and SMNVEV (reference sequence). CDR3 region: CASSLTGPQETNQPQHF. In DNA, the CDR3 is TGTGCCAGCAGTTTAACCGGCCCACAAGAGACAAATCAGCCCCAGCATTTT.

This chain joins TRBV7-3 and TRBJ2-5; a weak D match, TRBD1 (5 bases). This CDR3 is built from 14 residues. Germline V gives CDR1 SGHTA, CDR2 FQGTGA. V was trimmed by 5 bases and J by 4 bases, leaving 14 bases between them. The CDR3 loop reads CASSRGQGGETQYF. The DNA for the CDR3 is TGTGCCAGCAGCCGTGGGCAGGGTGGAGAGACCCAGTACTTC. Full variable domain (remainder filled in from reference TRBV7-3 and TRBJ2-5): GAGVSQTPSNKVTEKGKYVELRCDPISGHTALYWYRQSLGQGPEFLIYFQGTGAADDSGLPNDRFFAVRPEGSVSTLKIQRTERGDSAVYLCASSRGQGGETQYFGPGTRLLVL.

The chain uses TRBV7-2 and TRBJ1-6, with 7 bases fitting TRBD1. V dropped 1 base and J dropped 9; count of bases not matched to a gene: 6. The CDR3 has 15 residues. Germline CDR1 is SGHTA and CDR2 is FQGNSA. This chain's CDR3 is CASSLEGQNLSPLHF. DNA for the CDR3: TGTGCCAGCAGCTTAGAGGGACAGAACCTTTCACCCCTCCACTTT.

The chain combines TRBV6-5 with TRBJ2-1; 10 bases fit TRBD1. J gave up 8 bases and V 4 bases, and 5 bases lay outside the gene matches. The CDR3 extends over 14 amino acids. Germline CDR1 reads MNHEY; CDR2 reads SVGAGI. The CDR3 DNA follows: TGTGCCAGCAGTTGGACAGGGGGGAACGATGAGCAGTTCTTC. It is translated as CASSWTGGNDEQFF.

The chain carries TRBV19 and TRBJ1-2; no clear D. The germline V gene encodes CDR1 LNHDA and CDR2 SQIVND (reference sequence). The germline V and J ends were trimmed by 7 bases and 2 bases, with 11 bases remaining between them. This CDR3 spans 13 amino acids. The CDR3 DNA reads TGTGCCAGTAACCCGACGGAGAACTATGGCTACACCTTC. It codes for CASNPTENYGYTF.

V and J are TRBV29-1 and TRBJ1-4; 8 positions match TRBD1. J gave up 6 bases and V 0 bases, and 3 bases lay outside the gene matches. Germline loops: CDR1 SQVTM, CDR2 ANQGSEA. CDR3 length equals 14 residues. In DNA, the CDR3 is TGCAGCGTTGAAGATATGACAGGGGATGAAAAACTGTTTTTT. Translation gives CSVEDMTGDEKLFF. The complete variable domain, with remaining parts taken from reference TRBV29-1 and TRBJ1-4, reads SAVISQKPSRDICQRGTSLTIQCQVDSQVTMMFWYRQQPGQSLTLIATANQGSEATYESGFVIDKFPISRPNLTFSTLTVSNMSPEDSSIYLCSVEDMTGDEKLFFGSGTQLSVL.

The rearrangement joins TRBV10-3 to TRBJ1-5; 10 positions match TRBD1. V lost 0 bases, J lost 8 bases, and 4 bases stayed unmatched. Germline CDR1 reads ENHRY; CDR2 reads SYGVKD. This CDR3 has 15 amino acids. DNA for the CDR3: TGTGCCATCAGTGAGTCCGGGACAGGGGAAAAGCCCCAGCATTTT. Encoded protein: CAISESGTGEKPQHF.

The chain combines TRBV6-5 with TRBJ1-2; TRBD1 aligns across 7 bases. The CDR3 extends over 15 amino acids. The junction had 8 bases not matched to a gene; V was cut back by 0 bases and J by 7 bases. Per germline, CDR1 MNHEY and CDR2 SVGAGI. The CDR3 region has the DNA TGTGCCAGCAGTTACTCTACAGGGGCCTTCGGTGGCTACACCTTC. Protein sequence: CASSYSTGAFGGYTF.

The gene calls are TRBV19 and TRBJ2-3; 8 positions match TRBD2. CDR1 and CDR2 from the germline V gene are LNHDA and SQIVND (reference sequence). This CDR3 spans 18 amino acids. V lost 0 bases to trimming and J lost 2 bases; unmatched junction nucleotides: 10. CDR3 protein: CASSIDILGGDPTDTQYF. The CDR3 DNA reads as TGTGCCAGTAGTATAGACATACTCGGGGGGGACCCCACAGATACGCAGTATTTT.

V usage is TRBV7-8 and J usage is TRBJ2-2, with 10 bases aligning to TRBD2. J gave up 7 bases and V 2 bases, and 13 bases lay outside the gene matches. Germline CDR1 is SGHVS and CDR2 is FQNEAQ. This CDR3 is 18 amino acids long. CDR3: CASSLSPSGSGVIGELFF. The CDR3 bases are TGTGCCAGCAGCTTAAGCCCTAGCGGGAGCGGGGTAATCGGGGAGCTGTTTTTT.